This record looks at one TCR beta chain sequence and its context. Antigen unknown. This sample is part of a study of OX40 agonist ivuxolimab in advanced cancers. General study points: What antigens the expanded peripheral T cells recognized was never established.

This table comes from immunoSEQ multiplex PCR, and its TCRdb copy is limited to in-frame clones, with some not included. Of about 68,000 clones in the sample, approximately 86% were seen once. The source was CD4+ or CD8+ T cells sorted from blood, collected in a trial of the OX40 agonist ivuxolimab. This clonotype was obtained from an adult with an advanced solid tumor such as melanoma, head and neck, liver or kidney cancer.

Here the CDR3 DNA reads TGTGCCAGCAGTACTCCAAGCCCTGGGACAGATACGCAGTATTTT. It codes for CASSTPSPGTDTQYF. V is TRBV28 and J is TRBJ2-3; the D is unclear. This CDR3 contains 15 residues. V lost 5 bases, J lost 3 bases, and 15 bases lay in between. Germline V gene data show CDR1 as MDHEN and CDR2 as SYDVKM.